The entry below gives a single T cell receptor beta chain sequence along with its context. The antigen is undetermined. Sequencing used immunoSEQ multiplex PCR; TCRdb keeps in-frame clones, though not all of them. The sample yields around 940,000 clones, over 60% seen once. The CDR3 is 12 residues long. Germline CDR1 is LNHDA and CDR2 is SQIVND (reference sequence). Trimming pared 9 bases from V and 4 bases from J, leaving 12 bases between. These data originate in a study of shared clonotypes between healthy human individuals. Study conclusions and caveats: Clonotypes shared by all four donors outscored non-shared clonotypes in generation probability. Shared across four donors were about 4.6% of the naive CD4 clonotypes. Only a few donors were included, so the genetic and exposure-history diversity represented was limited.

Input material: memory CD4+ T cells sorted from blood. As to subset: CD45RA-negative fraction. This TCR was recovered from a man aged 18 to 35 in good health. This chain connects TRBV19 to TRBJ1-1; D call uncertain. The CDR3 loop is CASRTPGTEAFF. DNA of the CDR3: TGTGCCAGCCGGACTCCCGGCACTGAAGCTTTCTTT.